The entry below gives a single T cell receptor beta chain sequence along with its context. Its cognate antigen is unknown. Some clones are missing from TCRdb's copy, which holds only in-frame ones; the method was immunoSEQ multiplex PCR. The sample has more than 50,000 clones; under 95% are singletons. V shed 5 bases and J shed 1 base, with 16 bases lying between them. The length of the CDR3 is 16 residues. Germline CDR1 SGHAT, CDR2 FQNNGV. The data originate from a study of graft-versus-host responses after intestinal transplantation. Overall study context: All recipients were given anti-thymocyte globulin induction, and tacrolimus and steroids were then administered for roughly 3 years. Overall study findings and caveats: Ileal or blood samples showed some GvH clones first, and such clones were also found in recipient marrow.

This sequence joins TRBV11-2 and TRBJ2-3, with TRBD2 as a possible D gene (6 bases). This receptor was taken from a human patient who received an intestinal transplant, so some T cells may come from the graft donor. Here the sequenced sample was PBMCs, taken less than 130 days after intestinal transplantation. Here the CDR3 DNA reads TGTGCCAGCAGCCCGCTCCGGGACTCCCGCACAGATACGCAGTATTTT. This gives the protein CASSPLRDSRTDTQYF.